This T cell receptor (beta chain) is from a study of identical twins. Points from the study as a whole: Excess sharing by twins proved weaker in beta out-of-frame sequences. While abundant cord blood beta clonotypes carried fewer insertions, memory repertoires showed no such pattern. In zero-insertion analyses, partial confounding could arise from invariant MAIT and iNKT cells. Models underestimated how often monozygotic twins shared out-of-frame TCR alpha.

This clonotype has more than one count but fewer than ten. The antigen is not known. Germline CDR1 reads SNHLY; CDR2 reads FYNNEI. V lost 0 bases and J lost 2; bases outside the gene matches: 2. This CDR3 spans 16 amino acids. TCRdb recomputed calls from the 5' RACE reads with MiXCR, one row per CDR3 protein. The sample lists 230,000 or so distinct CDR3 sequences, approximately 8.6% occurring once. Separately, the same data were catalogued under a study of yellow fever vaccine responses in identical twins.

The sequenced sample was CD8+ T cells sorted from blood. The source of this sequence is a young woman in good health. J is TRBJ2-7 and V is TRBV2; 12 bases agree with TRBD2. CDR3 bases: TGTGCCAGCAGTGAAGCGGGACTAGCGGGTGCCTACGAGCAGTACTTC. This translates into CASSEAGLAGAYEQYF. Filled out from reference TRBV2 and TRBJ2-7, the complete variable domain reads EPEVTQTPSHQVTQMGQEVILRCVPISNHLYFYWYRQILGQKVEFLVSFYNNEISEKSEIFDDQFSVERPDGSNFTLKIRSTKLEDSAMYFCASSEAGLAGAYEQYFGPGTRLTVT.